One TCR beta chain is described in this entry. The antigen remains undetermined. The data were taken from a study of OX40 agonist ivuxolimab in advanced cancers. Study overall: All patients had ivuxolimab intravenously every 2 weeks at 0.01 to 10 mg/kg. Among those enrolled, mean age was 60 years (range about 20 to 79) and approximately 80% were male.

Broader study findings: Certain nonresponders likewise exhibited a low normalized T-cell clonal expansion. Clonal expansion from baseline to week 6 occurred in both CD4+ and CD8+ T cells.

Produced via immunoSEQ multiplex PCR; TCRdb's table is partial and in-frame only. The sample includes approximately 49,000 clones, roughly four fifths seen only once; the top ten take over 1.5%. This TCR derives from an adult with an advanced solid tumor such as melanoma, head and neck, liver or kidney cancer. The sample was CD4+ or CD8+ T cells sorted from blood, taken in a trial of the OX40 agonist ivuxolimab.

The CDR3 bases are TGTGCCAGCAGCCCCCGAACAGGGTCCCTTTCCTACAATGAGCAGTTCTTC. It translates to CASSPRTGSLSYNEQFF. The rearrangement joins TRBV11-2 to TRBJ2-1; maybe TRBD1 (6 bases). CDR1 is SGHAT, CDR2 FQNNGV, per germline. The CDR3 totals 17 residues. The V gene lost 5 bases and the J gene lost 1 base, with 18 bases spanning the gap. The full variable domain, with the rest looked up from reference TRBV11-2 and TRBJ2-1, is EAGVAQSPRYKIIEKRQSVAFWCNPISGHATLYWYQQILGQGPKLLIQFQNNGVVDDSQLPKDRFSAERLKGVDSTLKIQPAKLEDSAVYLCASSPRTGSLSYNEQFFGPGTRLTVL.